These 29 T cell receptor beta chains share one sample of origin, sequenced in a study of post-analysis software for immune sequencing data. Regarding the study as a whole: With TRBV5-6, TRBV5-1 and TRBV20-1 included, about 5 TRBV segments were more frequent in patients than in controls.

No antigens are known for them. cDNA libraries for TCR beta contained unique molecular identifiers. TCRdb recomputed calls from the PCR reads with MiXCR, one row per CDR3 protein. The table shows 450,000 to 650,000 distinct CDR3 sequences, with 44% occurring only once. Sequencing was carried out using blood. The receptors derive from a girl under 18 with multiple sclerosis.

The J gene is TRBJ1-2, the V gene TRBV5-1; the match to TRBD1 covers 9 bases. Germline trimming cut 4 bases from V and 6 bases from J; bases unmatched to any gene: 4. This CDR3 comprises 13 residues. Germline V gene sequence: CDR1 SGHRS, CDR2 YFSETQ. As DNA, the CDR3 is TGCGCCAGCAGCATAGGACAGGGGAATGGCTACACCTTC. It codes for CASSIGQGNGYTF. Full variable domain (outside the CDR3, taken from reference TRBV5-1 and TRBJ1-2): KAGVTQTPRYLIKTRGQQVTLSCSPISGHRSVSWYQQTPGQGLQFLFEYFSETQRNKGNFPGRFSGRQFSNSRSEMNVSTLELGDSALYLCASSIGQGNGYTFGSGTRLTVV.

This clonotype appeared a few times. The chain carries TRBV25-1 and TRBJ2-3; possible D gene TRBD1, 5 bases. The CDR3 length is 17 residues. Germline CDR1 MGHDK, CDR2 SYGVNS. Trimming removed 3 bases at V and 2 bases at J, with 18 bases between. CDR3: CASSDPTLGAVTDTQYF. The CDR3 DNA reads TGTGCCAGCAGTGACCCGACTCTTGGGGCAGTCACAGATACGCAGTATTTT.

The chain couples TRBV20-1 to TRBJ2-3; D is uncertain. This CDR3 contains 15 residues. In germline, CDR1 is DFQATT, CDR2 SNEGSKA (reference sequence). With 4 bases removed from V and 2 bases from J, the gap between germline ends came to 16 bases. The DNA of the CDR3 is TGCAGTGCTATACGGGTTCCACATATCACAGATACGCAGTATTTT. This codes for CSAIRVPHITDTQYF.

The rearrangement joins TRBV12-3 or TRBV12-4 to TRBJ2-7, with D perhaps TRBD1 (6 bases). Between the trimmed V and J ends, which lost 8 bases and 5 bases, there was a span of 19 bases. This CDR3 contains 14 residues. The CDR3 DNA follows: TGTGCCAGCCTCCCACGTATGGGGGCAGACGAGCAGTACTTC. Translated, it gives CASLPRMGADEQYF.

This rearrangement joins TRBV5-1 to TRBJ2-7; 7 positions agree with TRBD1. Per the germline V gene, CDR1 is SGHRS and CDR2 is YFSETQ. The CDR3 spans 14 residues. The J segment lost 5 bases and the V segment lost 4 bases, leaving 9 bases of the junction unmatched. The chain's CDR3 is CASSLGQVGDEQYF. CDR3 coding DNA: TGCGCCAGCAGCCTCGGACAGGTAGGGGACGAGCAGTACTTC. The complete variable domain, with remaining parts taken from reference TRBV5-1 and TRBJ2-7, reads KAGVTQTPRYLIKTRGQQVTLSCSPISGHRSVSWYQQTPGQGLQFLFEYFSETQRNKGNFPGRFSGRQFSNSRSEMNVSTLELGDSALYLCASSLGQVGDEQYFGPGTRLTVT.

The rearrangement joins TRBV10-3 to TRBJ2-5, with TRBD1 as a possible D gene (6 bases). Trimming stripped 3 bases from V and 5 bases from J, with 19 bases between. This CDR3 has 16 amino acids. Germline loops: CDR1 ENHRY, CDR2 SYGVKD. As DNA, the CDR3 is TGTGCCATCAGTGACCACAGGGTTGCAAGCAGCGAGACCCAGTACTTC. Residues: CAISDHRVASSETQYF.

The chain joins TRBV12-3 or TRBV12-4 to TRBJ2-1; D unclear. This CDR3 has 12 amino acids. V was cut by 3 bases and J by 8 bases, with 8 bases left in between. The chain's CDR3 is CASSLGNYEQFF. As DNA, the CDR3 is TGTGCCAGCAGTTTGGGTAACTATGAGCAGTTCTTC.

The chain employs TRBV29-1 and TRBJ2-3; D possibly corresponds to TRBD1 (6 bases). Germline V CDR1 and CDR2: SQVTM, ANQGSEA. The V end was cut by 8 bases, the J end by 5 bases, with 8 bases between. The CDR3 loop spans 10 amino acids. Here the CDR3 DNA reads TGCAGCCTAGGGGGAGATACGCAGTATTTT. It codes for CSLGGDTQYF.

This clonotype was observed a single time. CDR3 coding DNA: TGTGCCAGCAGTCGGTACCGAGAGACCCAGTACTTC. Protein: CASSRYRETQYF. The chain links TRBV12-3 or TRBV12-4 to TRBJ2-5; D call uncertain. Deletions cut 5 bases from V and 4 bases from J, with 8 bases between. The CDR3 is 12 amino acids.

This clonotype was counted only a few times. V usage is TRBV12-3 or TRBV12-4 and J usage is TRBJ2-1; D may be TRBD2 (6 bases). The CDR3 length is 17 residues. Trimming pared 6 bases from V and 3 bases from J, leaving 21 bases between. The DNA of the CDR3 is TGTGCCAGCAGGTCTCCCTACTCTAGCGAGGACTACAATGAGCAGTTCTTC. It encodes CASRSPYSSEDYNEQFF.

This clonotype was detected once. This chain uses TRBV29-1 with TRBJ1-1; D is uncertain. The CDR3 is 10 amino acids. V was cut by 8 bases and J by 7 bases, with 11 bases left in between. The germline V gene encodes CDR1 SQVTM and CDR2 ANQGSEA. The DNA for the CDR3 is TGCAGCATACTCACCTTTGAAGCTTTCTTT. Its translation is CSILTFEAFF.

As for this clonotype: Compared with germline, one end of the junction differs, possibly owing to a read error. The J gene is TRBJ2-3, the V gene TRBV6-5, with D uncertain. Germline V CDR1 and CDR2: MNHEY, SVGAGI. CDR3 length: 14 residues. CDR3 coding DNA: TGTACCAGTCCGACGGCTCCTTACTCGGATACGCAGTATTTT. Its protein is CTSPTAPYSDTQYF.

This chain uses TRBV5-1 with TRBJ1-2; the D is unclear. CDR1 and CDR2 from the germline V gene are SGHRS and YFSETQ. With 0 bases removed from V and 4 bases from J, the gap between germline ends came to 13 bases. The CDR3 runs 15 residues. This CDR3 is CASSLGSPTFYGYTF. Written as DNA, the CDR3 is TGCGCCAGCAGCTTGGGCAGCCCAACATTCTATGGCTACACCTTC.

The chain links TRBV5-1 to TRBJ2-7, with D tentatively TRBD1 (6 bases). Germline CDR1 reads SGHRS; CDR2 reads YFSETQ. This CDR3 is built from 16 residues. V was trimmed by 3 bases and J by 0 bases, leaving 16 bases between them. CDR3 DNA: TGCGCCAGCAGCTCCCAGACAGGTTCGAGCTCCTACGAGCAGTACTTC. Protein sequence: CASSSQTGSSSYEQYF.

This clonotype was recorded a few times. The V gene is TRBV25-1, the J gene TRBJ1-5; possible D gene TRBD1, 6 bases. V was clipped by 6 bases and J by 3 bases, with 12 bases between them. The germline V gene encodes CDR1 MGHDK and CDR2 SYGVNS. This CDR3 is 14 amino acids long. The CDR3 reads CASRKQGPNQPQHF. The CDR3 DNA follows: TGTGCCAGCAGGAAACAGGGCCCCAATCAGCCCCAGCATTTT.

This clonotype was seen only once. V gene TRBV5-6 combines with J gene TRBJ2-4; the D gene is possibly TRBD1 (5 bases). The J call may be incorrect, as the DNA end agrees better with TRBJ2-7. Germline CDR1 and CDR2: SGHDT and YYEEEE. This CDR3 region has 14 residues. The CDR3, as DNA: TGTGCCAGCAGCTTGGGACAGCAAAACTACGAGCAGTACTTC. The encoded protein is CASSLGQQNYEQYF.

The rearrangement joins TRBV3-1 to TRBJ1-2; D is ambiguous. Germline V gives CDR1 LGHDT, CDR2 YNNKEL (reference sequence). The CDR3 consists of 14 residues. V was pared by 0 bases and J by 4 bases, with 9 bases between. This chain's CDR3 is CASSQDEGPYGYTF. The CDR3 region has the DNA TGTGCCAGCAGCCAAGATGAGGGTCCCTATGGCTACACCTTC.

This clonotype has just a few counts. The CDR3 here is CAITGQGRTDTQYF. The CDR3 DNA follows: TGTGCCATCACCGGACAGGGGAGGACAGATACGCAGTATTTT. The rearrangement uses TRBV10-3 and TRBJ2-3; the match to TRBD1 covers 9 bases. The CDR3 spans 14 residues. Germline CDR1 and CDR2: ENHRY and SYGVKD. Unmatched junction bases numbered 5, after V lost 7 bases and J lost 3 bases.

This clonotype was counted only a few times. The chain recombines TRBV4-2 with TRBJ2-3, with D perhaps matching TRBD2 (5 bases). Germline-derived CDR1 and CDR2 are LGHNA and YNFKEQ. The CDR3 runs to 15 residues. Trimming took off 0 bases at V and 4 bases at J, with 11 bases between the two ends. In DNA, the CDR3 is TGTGCCAGCAGCCAAGAACTAGGCGGCTCAGATACGCAGTATTTT. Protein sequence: CASSQELGGSDTQYF.

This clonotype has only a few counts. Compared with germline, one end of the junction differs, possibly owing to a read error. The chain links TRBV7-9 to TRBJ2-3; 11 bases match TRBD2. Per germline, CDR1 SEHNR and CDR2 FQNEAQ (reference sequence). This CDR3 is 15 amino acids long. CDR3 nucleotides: TGTGCCAGCAGCCCCACTAGCGGGAGCAGAGATACGCAGTATTTT. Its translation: CASSPTSGSRDTQYF.

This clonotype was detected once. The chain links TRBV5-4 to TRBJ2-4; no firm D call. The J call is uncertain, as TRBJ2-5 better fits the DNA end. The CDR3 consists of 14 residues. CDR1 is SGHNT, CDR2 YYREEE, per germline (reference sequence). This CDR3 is CASSFRTEQETQYF. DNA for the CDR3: TGTGCCAGCAGCTTCCGGACGGAGCAAGAGACCCAGTACTTC.

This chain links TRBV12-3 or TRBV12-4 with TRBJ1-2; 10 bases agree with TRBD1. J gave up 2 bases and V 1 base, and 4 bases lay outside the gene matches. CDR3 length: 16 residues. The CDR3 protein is CASSLGRDRGNYGYTF. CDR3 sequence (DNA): TGTGCCAGCAGTTTAGGCAGGGACAGGGGCAACTATGGCTACACCTTC.

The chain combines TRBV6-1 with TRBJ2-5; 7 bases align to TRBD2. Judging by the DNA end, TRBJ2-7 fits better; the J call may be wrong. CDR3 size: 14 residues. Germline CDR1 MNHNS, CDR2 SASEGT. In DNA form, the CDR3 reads TGTGCCAGCAGCTTCGGGGAGGGGTTGGTCGAGCAGTACTTC. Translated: CASSFGEGLVEQYF.

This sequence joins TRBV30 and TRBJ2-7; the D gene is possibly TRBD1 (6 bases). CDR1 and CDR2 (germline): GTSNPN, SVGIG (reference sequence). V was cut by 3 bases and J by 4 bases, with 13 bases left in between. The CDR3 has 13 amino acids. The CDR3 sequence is CAWSSRGPYEQYF. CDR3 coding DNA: TGTGCCTGGAGCAGCAGGGGCCCTTACGAGCAGTACTTC.

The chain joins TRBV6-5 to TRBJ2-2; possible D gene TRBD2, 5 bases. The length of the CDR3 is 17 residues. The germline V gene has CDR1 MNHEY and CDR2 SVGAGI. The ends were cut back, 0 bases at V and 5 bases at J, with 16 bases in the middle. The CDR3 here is CASSYSRAGSRTGELFF. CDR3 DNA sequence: TGTGCCAGCAGTTACTCGAGGGCGGGCTCCCGGACCGGGGAGCTGTTTTTT.

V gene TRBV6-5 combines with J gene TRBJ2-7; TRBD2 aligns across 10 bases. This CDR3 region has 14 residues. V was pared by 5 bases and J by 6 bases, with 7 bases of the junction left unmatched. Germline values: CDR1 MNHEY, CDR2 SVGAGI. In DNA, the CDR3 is TGTGCCAGCAGTACAAGACTAGCGGGTGGCGAGCAGTACTTC. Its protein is CASSTRLAGGEQYF.

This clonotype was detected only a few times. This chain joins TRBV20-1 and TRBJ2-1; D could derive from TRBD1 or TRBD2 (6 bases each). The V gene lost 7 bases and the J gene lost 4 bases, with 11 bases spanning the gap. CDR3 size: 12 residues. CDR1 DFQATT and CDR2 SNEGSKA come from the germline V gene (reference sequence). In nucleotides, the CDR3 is TGCAGTGGGACGGGGGCGTACAATGAGCAGTTCTTC. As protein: CSGTGAYNEQFF.

In nucleotides, the CDR3 is TGCGCCAGCAGCTTGGGCCAGCCCGCAGATACGCAGTATTTT. Protein sequence: CASSLGQPADTQYF. This chain uses TRBV5-1 with TRBJ2-3, with D hard to call. CDR3 length: 14 amino acids. Between the trimmed V and J ends, which lost 0 bases and 4 bases, there was a span of 9 bases. Germline CDR1 is SGHRS and CDR2 is YFSETQ.

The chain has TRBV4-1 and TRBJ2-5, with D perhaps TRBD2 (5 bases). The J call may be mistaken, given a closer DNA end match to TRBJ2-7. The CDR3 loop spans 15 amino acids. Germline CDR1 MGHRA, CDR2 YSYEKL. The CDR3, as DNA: TGCGCCAGCAGCCAAGACGGCGCGAGGGCCTACGAGCAGTACTTC. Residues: CASSQDGARAYEQYF.